This TCR beta chain was captured in a study of T-cell memory formation after mild COVID-19. TCRdb reprocessed the 5' RACE reads via MiXCR and lists one record per CDR3 protein. The repertoire includes roughly 280,000 distinct CDR3 sequences, about 16% of them detected once, and approximately 23% sits in the top ten. Broader study findings: Later expanders leaned CD4+, whereas day 15 to 85 contracting clones were balanced CD4/CD8. The authors did not confirm SARS-CoV-2 specificity of second-wave clones peaking day 37.

CDR1 and CDR2 (germline): LGHNA, YSLEER. V was trimmed by 0 bases and J by 6 bases, leaving 14 bases between them. This CDR3 has 15 residues. This clonotype has more than one count but fewer than ten. Its cognate antigen is unknown. V and J are TRBV4-3 and TRBJ1-1, with D possibly matching TRBD1 (5 bases). This TCR derives from a man younger than 30 who had mild COVID-19 (a few samples of this study predate the infection). Cell type and time point are not known. Sequencing input: PBMCs or a T cell subset sorted from them (not recorded which). CDR3 sequence reads: CASSQDQGSPAEAFF. The CDR3 DNA follows: TGCGCCAGCAGCCAAGATCAGGGCTCACCAGCTGAAGCTTTCTTT.